This T cell receptor (beta chain) is drawn from a study of shared clonotypes between healthy human individuals. Study details: The donors, a couple of women and three men, were aged 18 to 49. Study findings and constraints: Clonotype sharing across four donors was observed for around 5% of naive CD4 clonotypes.

The CDR3 is 14 residues long. Trimming left V 7 bases short and J 4 bases short, with 16 bases between. Germline CDR1 reads PRHDT; CDR2 reads FYEKMQ (reference sequence). With regard to this clone: The antigen is not known.

Naivety among CD8 cells was defined by CD45RO negativity and positive CCR7 selection, thereby excluding terminally differentiated effector memory CD45RA+ cells. Execution of the assay was at deep level. Several immunoSEQ plates held equal portions of the genomic DNA taken from each subset. The data were produced by immunoSEQ multiplex PCR, yet TCRdb's version contains in-frame clones alone and is incomplete. The data contain 1.5 million to 2.5 million clones, about 94% of them singletons. Specimen: naive CD8+ T cells sorted from blood. V usage is TRBV13 and J usage is TRBJ1-1; D is unclear. The receptor was derived from a man aged 18 to 30 in good health. The CDR3 is CASTPSFTPTEAFF. The DNA of the CDR3 is TGTGCCAGCACCCCCTCATTTACCCCCACTGAAGCTTTCTTT. The full variable domain, with the rest looked up from reference TRBV13 and TRBJ1-1, is AAGVIQSPRHLIKEKRETATLKCYPIPRHDTVYWYQQGPGQDPQFLISFYEKMQSDKGSIPDRFSAQQFSDYHSELNMSSLELGDSALYFCASTPSFTPTEAFFGQGTRLTVV.